This T cell receptor beta chain was identified in a study of neurological immune-mediated disorders. Study-level findings and limits: There were no CDR3 amino acid sequences shared by expanded clones across subjects, a result suggesting private repertoires in all groups.

The team produced cDNA through 5'RACE using 10-nucleotide random UMIs. The yield of each sequencing run was over 180 million TCR-beta sequences from 15-18 subjects. TCRdb itself ran the 5' RACE reads through MiXCR, one entry per CDR3 protein. The data hold 40,000 or so distinct CDR3 sequences, with more than 6.5% observed a single time. The CDR3 extends over 15 amino acids. After removal of 0 bases from V and 7 bases from J, the junction contained 2 bases not matched to a gene. Germline V gene lookup returns CDR1 SGHRS and CDR2 YFSETQ. This clonotype has ten or more counts. Its antigen remains unknown. Serving as healthy controls were blood bank volunteers based in Maryland, USA.

What was sequenced was PBMCs. This chain links TRBV5-1 with TRBJ2-1; 12 bases match TRBD2. The receptor's source is a woman aged 40-49 years in good health. The CDR3 sequence is CASSLEGTSGNEQFF. CDR3 DNA sequence: TGCGCCAGCAGCTTGGAGGGGACTAGCGGGAATGAGCAGTTCTTC.